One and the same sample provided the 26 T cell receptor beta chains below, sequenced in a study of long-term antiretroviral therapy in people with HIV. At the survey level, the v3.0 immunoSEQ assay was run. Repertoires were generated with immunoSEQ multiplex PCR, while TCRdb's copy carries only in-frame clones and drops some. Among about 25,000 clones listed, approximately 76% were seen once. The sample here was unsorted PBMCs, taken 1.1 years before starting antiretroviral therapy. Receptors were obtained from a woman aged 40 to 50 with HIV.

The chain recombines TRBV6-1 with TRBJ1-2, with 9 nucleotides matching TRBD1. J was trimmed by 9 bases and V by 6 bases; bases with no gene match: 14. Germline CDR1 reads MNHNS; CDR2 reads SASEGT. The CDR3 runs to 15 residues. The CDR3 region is CASRALDRGKTSYTF. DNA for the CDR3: TGTGCCAGCAGAGCTTTGGACAGGGGAAAAACCAGCTACACCTTC.

CDR3 bases: TGTGCCAGCCGGGACGGATTAAGAGTCTACGAGCAGTACTTC. Translated: CASRDGLRVYEQYF. The chain couples TRBV6-1 to TRBJ2-7; either TRBD1 or TRBD2 may fit D (5 bases each). Trimming took off 8 bases at V and 3 bases at J, with 17 bases between the two ends. The germline V gene has CDR1 MNHNS and CDR2 SASEGT. This CDR3 region has 14 residues.

CDR3 loop: CASSLGTSGTGELFF. The CDR3 DNA follows: TGTGCCAGCAGCTTGGGAACCTCTGGCACCGGGGAGCTGTTTTTT. The V call is TRBV11-2, the J call TRBJ2-2; D is unresolved. The CDR3 extends over 15 amino acids. Germline assignment: CDR1 SGHAT and CDR2 FQNNGV. V dropped 3 bases and J dropped 4 bases, with 12 bases sitting between them.

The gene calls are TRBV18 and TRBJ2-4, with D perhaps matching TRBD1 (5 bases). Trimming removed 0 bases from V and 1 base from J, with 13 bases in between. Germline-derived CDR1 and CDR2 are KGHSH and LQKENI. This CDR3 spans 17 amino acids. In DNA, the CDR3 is TGTGCCAGCTCACCACCAGGGGATGGGGCGGCCAAAAACATTCAGTACTTC. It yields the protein CASSPPGDGAAKNIQYF.

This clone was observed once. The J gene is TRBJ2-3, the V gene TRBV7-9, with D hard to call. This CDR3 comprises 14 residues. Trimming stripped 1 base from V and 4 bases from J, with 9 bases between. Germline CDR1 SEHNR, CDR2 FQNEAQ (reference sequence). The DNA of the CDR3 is TGTGCCAGCAGCTTAGGGCCTCCTTCAGATACGCAGTATTTT. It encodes CASSLGPPSDTQYF. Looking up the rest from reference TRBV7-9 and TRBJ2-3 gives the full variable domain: DTGVSQNPRHKITKRGQNVTFRCDPISEHNRLYWYRQTLGQGPEFLTYFQNEAQLEKSRLLSDRFSAERPKGSFSTLEIQRTEQGDSAMYLCASSLGPPSDTQYFGPGTRLTVL.

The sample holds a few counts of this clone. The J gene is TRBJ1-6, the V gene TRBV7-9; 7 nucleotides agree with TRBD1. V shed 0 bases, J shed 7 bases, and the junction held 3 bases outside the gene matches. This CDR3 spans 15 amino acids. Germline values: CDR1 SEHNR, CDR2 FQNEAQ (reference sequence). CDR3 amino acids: CASSLAQGRNSPLHF. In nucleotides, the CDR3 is TGTGCCAGCAGCTTAGCACAGGGGAGAAATTCACCCCTCCACTTT.

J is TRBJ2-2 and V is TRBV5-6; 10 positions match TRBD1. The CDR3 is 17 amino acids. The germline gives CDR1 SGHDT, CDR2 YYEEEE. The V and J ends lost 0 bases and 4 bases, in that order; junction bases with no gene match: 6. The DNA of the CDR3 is TGTGCCAGCAGCTTGGCCGACAGGGGGCTGGGCACCGGGGAGCTGTTTTTT. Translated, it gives CASSLADRGLGTGELFF. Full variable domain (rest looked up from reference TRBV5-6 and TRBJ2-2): DAGVTQSPTHLIKTRGQQVTLRCSPKSGHDTVSWYQQALGQGPQFIFQYYEEEERQRGNFPDRFSGHQFPNYSSELNVNALLLGDSALYLCASSLADRGLGTGELFFGEGSRLTVL.

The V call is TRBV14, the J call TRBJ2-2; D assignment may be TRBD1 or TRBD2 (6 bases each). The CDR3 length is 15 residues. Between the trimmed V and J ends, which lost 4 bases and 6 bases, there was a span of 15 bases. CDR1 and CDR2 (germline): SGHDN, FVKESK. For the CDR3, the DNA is TGTGCCAGCAGCCCACTACTAGCAGGGGCCGGGGAGCTGTTTTTT. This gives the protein CASSPLLAGAGELFF.

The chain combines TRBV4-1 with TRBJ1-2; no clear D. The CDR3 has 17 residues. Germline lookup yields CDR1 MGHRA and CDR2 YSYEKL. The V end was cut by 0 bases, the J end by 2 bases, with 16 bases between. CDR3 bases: TGCGCCAGCAGCCAAGATCTCTTTGGGTTAGGAAACTATGGCTACACCTTC. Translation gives CASSQDLFGLGNYGYTF.

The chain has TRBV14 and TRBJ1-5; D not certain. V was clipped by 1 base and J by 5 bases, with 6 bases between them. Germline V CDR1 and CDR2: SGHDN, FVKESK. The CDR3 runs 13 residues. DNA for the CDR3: TGTGCCAGCAGCCAAGGGCTCTATCAGCCCCAGCATTTT. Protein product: CASSQGLYQPQHF.

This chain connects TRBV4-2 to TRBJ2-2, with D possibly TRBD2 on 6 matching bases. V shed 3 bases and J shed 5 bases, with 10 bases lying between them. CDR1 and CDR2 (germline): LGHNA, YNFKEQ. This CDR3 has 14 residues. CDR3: CASSHTSRTGELFF. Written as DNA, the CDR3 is TGTGCCAGCAGCCATACTAGCCGGACCGGGGAGCTGTTTTTT.

The CDR3 nucleotides read TGTGCCAGCGCCGCCCTTAATCCCTACGAGCAGTACTTC. Residues: CASAALNPYEQYF. This chain links TRBV7-2 with TRBJ2-7; D is undetermined. Trimming left V 8 bases short and J 2 bases short, with 13 bases between. Germline values: CDR1 SGHTA, CDR2 FQGNSA. This CDR3 comprises 13 residues. Full variable domain (remainder filled in from reference TRBV7-2 and TRBJ2-7): GAGVSQSPSNKVTEKGKDVELRCDPISGHTALYWYRQSLGQGLEFLIYFQGNSAPDKSGLPSDRFSAERTGGSVSTLTIQRTQQEDSAVYLCASAALNPYEQYFGPGTRLTVT.

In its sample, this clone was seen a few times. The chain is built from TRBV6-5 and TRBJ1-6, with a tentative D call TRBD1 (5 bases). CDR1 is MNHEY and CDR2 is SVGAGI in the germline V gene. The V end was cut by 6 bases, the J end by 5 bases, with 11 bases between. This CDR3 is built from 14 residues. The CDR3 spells CASRGTDNNSPLHF. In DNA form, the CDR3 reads TGTGCCAGCAGGGGGACGGACAATAATTCACCCCTCCACTTT.

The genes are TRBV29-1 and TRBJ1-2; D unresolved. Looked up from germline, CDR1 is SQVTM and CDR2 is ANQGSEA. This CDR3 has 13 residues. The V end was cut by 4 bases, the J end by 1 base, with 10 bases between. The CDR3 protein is CSVGGRDNYGYTF. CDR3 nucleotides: TGCAGCGTTGGGGGTAGGGATAACTATGGCTACACCTTC.

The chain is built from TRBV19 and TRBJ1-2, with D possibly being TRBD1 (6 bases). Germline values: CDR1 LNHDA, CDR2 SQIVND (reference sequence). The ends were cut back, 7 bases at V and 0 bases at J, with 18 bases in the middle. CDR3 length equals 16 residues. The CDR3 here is CASTSPTGYTNYGYTF. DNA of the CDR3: TGTGCCAGTACCTCACCTACAGGGTATACTAACTATGGCTACACCTTC.

The CDR3 DNA is TGTGCCACCAGACAGGGGCTGAACACTGAAGCTTTCTTT. This translates into CATRQGLNTEAFF. The chain uses TRBV5-4 and TRBJ1-1; TRBD1 aligns across 8 bases. The trim removed 9 bases at V and 0 bases at J, leaving 4 bases unmatched. CDR1 SGHNT and CDR2 YYREEE come from the germline V gene (reference sequence). The CDR3 contains 13 residues.

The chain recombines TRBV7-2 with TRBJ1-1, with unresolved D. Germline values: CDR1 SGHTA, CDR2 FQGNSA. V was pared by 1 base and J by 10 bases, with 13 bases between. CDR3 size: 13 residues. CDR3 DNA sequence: TGTGCCAGCAGCTTAGGGGCGGGGATCGGAGCTTTCTTT. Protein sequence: CASSLGAGIGAFF.

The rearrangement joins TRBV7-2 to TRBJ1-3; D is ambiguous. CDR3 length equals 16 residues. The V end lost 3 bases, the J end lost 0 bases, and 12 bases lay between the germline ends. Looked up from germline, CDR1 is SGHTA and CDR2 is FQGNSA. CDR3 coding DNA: TGTGCCAGCAGCTTCACCCAGGCCCTCTCTGGAAACACCATATATTTT. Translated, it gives CASSFTQALSGNTIYF.

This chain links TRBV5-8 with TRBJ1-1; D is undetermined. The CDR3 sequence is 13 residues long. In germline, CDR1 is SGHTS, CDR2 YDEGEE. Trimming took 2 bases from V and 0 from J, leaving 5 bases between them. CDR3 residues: CASSFNLNTEAFF. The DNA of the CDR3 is TGTGCCAGCAGCTTCAACCTGAACACTGAAGCTTTCTTT. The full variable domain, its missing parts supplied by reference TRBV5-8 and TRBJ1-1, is EAGVTQSPTHLIKTRGQQATLRCSPISGHTSVYWYQQALGLGLQFLLWYDEGEERNRGNFPPRFSGRQFPNYSSELNVNALELEDSALYLCASSFNLNTEAFFGQGTRLTVV.

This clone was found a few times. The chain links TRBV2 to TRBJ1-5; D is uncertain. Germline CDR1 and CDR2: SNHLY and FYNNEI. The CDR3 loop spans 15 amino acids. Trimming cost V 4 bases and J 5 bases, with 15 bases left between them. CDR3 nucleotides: TGTGCCAGCAGTGTAGTATTGGGAGGGTATCAGCCCCAGCATTTT. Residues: CASSVVLGGYQPQHF.

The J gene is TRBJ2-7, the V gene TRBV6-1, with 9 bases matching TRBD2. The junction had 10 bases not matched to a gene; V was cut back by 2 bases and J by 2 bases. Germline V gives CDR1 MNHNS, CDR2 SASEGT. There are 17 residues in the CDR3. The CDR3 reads CASSEPLASGVAYEQYF. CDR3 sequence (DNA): TGTGCCAGCAGTGAACCCTTGGCTAGCGGGGTCGCCTACGAGCAGTACTTC.

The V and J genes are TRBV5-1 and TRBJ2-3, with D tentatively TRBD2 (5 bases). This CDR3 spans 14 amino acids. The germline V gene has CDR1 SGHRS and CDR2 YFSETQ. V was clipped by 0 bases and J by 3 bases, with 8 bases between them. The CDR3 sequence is CASSLGGLTDTQYF. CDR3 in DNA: TGCGCCAGCAGCTTGGGAGGGTTGACAGATACGCAGTATTTT.

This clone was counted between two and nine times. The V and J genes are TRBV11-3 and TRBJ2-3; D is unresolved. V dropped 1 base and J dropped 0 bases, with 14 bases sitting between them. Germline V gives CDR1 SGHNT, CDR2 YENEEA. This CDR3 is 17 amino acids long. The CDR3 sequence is CASSLGVSGTSTDTQYF. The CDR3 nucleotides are TGTGCCAGCAGCTTAGGAGTGTCCGGAACTAGCACAGATACGCAGTATTTT.

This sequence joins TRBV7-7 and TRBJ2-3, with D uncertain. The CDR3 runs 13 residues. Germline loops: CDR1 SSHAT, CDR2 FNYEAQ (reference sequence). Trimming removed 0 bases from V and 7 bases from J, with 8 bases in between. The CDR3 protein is CASSLASTHTQYF. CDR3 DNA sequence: TGTGCCAGCAGCTTAGCCTCTACTCATACGCAGTATTTT.

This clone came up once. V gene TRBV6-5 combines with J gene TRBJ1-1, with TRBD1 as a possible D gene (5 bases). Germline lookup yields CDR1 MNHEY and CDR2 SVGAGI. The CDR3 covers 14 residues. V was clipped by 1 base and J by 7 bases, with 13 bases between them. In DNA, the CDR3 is TGTGCCAGCAGTTACTTGGACACTAAACTTGAAGCTTTCTTT. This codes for CASSYLDTKLEAFF.

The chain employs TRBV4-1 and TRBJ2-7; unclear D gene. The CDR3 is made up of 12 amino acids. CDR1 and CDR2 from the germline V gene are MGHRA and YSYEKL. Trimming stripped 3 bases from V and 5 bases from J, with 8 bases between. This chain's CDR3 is CASSQPSNEQYF. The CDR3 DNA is TGCGCCAGCAGCCAGCCATCGAACGAGCAGTACTTC.